This T cell receptor (beta chain) was observed in a study of cytomegalovirus exposure and HLA in healthy donors. Study-wide context: Earlier, almost 120 million unique TCR beta sequences were recovered from approximately 200 million T cells by an analysis. Study-level points and caveats: Per a prior analysis, the majority of TCR beta V segments were productive roughly 87% or roughly 30% of the time. A missense DCLRE1C variant was associated with V- and J-gene trimming of TCR beta chains in a later analysis, and an independent cohort replicated the association. Equally common other TCR beta chains were less clonally expanded than HLA-associated ones, a later analysis found.

The table lists this clone with a few counts. As yet, its antigen is unknown. Primers: 60 Vbeta forward and 13 Jbeta reverse. Sequenced by immunoSEQ multiplex PCR; TCRdb stores in-frame clones only, minus some. The sample lists hundreds of thousands of clones; just over 75% were seen once. The sequenced sample was PBMCs. This TCR derives from a man younger than 35 in good health and CMV-seronegative.

CDR3 bases: TGCGCCAGCAGCTTGTTGGCGGCAGCGCGCACAGATACGCAGTATTTT. Encoded protein: CASSLLAAARTDTQYF. The rearrangement joins TRBV5-1 to TRBJ2-3; no clear D gene. The CDR3 runs 16 residues. V was pared by 1 base and J by 1 base, with 13 bases between. The germline CDR1 and CDR2 sequences are SGHRS and YFSETQ.